Below, one TCR beta chain is given with its context. Its antigen remains unidentified. It was patients with CD8+CD57+ cell expansion by flow cytometry who were chosen for sequencing. Receipt of therapy had not occurred in any patient by the time of blood sampling. The germline V gene encodes CDR1 MNHEY and CDR2 SVGAGI. CDR3 size: 14 residues. V lost 6 bases to trimming and J lost 6 bases, with 15 bases between them. Genomic DNA was employed as the template in profiling TCR beta VDJ and CDR3. TCRdb re-called the reads through MiXCR, storing one row per CDR3 protein. The sample shows 120,000 or so distinct CDR3 sequences, 50% to 70% of them seen only once. The sample belongs to a study of CD8+CD57+ T cells in acquired aplastic anemia. Study conclusions and caveats: No significant patient-versus-control difference appeared in CD8+ Simpson's diversity. Fewer than 35 CD8+ CDR3 sequences occurred in both the patients and the controls.

The sequencing input was sorted CD4+, CD8+, or CD8+CD57+ T cells (not recorded which) from PBMCs. This sequence was found in a human donor with aplastic anemia. The rearrangement links TRBV6-5 to TRBJ2-1; TRBD2 is a possible D gene (7 bases). The CDR3 here is CASRYMRGGNEQFF. The CDR3 nucleotides are TGTGCCAGCAGATACATGAGGGGGGGCAATGAGCAGTTCTTC.